Below are 32 T cell receptor beta chains sequenced from a single sample in a study of cytomegalovirus exposure and HLA in healthy donors (dated by TCRdb to about 2017). The method was the immunoSEQ multiplex PCR assay. For the multiplex PCR, a mixture combining 60 forward primers for TCR Vbeta segments and 13 reverse primers for TCR Jbeta segments was used. As stored in TCRdb, this immuneACCESS dataset retains in-frame rearrangements with V and J assigned. A fraction of the clones does not appear; measured against another copy, unresolved V genes explain less than half of the discrepancy, and the remainder lacks a known reason. This sample lists over 30,000 clones; around 70% were detected once. Jointly, the top ten make up 10% of the sample. The sample taken for sequencing was PBMCs. The origin of the receptors is a man in his forties in good health and CMV-seropositive.

This clone has just one count. This chain connects TRBV7-2 to TRBJ2-3; 8 nucleotides line up with TRBD1. V lost 5 bases and J lost 5; bases outside the gene matches: 9. The CDR3 has 15 residues. CDR1 and CDR2 (germline): SGHTA, FQGNSA. Here the CDR3 DNA reads TGTGCCAGCAGCCTCAGGGGGCCTGGTGTAGATACGCAGTATTTT. This encodes CASSLRGPGVDTQYF.

The CDR3 DNA sequence: TGTGCCAGTAGTCCAGGATTCAGCAATCAGCCCCAGCATTTT. Amino acid sequence: CASSPGFSNQPQHF. V is TRBV19 and J is TRBJ1-5; D unresolved. V was pared by 5 bases and J by 1 base, with 9 bases between. Germline CDR1 is LNHDA and CDR2 is SQIVND (reference sequence). The CDR3 contains 14 residues.

This chain joins TRBV9 and TRBJ2-5; 9 nucleotides align to TRBD2. Unmatched junction bases numbered 4, after V lost 5 bases and J lost 5 bases. This CDR3 is built from 13 residues. CDR1 and CDR2 from the germline V gene are SGDLS and YYNGEE. CDR3 DNA sequence: TGTGCCAGCAGTGGGACTAGCCTTGAGACCCAGTACTTC. Its protein is CASSGTSLETQYF.

DNA of the CDR3: TGCGCCAGCAGCTTGGACAGGGAGGGCCAGCCCCAGCATTTT. It is translated as CASSLDREGQPQHF. J is TRBJ1-5 and V is TRBV5-1, with a tentative D call TRBD1 (6 bases). Trimming pared 0 bases from V and 7 bases from J, leaving 11 bases between. CDR3 size: 14 residues. Germline V gene data show CDR1 as SGHRS and CDR2 as YFSETQ.

Comment on this clone: Other DNA sequences in the same sample also yield this CDR3. In nucleotides, the CDR3 is TGCGCCAGCAGCTCGGGATCCAACTATGGCTACACCTTC. Its protein product is CASSSGSNYGYTF. J is TRBJ1-2 and V is TRBV5-1, with no clear D. CDR1 and CDR2 from the germline V gene are SGHRS and YFSETQ. The ends were cut back, 3 bases at V and 2 bases at J, with 8 bases in the middle. The CDR3 sequence is 13 residues long.

V and J are TRBV7-9 and TRBJ1-4; D possibly corresponds to TRBD1 (6 bases). This CDR3 comprises 15 residues. Germline CDR1 is SEHNR and CDR2 is FQNEAQ (reference sequence). V dropped 3 bases and J dropped 1 base, with 9 bases sitting between them. The CDR3 sequence: CASSLGAVTNEKLFF. The CDR3 DNA is TGTGCCAGCAGCTTGGGGGCAGTAACTAATGAAAAACTGTTTTTT.

This rearrangement joins TRBV6-5 to TRBJ1-1; 7 positions agree with TRBD1. The V segment lost 11 bases and the J segment 3 bases; nucleotides outside the gene matches: 9. CDR3 length: 13 amino acids. The germline gives CDR1 MNHEY, CDR2 SVGAGI. CDR3 sequence reads: CASLDRSDTEAFF. The CDR3, as DNA: TGTGCCTCTTTGGACAGGTCGGACACTGAAGCTTTCTTT.

The chain has TRBV7-9 and TRBJ1-1; D is uncertain. Trimming cost V 4 bases and J 3 bases, with 15 bases left between them. Germline V gene lookup returns CDR1 SEHNR and CDR2 FQNEAQ (reference sequence). The CDR3 is made up of 15 amino acids. CDR3 nucleotides: TGTGCCAGCAGCTCACGACTGGTTCTGGACACTGAAGCTTTCTTT. Translated, it gives CASSSRLVLDTEAFF.

This rearrangement joins TRBV7-2 to TRBJ1-2, with D maybe TRBD1 (6 bases). Germline V gives CDR1 SGHTA, CDR2 FQGNSA. This CDR3 comprises 17 residues. Trimming shortened V by 4 bases and J by 4 bases, and 22 bases separated the two germline ends. The CDR3 nucleotides are TGTGCCAGCAGCTCACCAGGGGCCATAACCCTAGGCTATGGCTACACCTTC. Translating gives CASSSPGAITLGYGYTF.

This clone was found once. The chain links TRBV5-8 to TRBJ1-1; no clear D gene. This CDR3 spans 13 amino acids. V gave up 5 bases and J gave up 0 bases, with 8 bases separating them. Per germline, CDR1 SGHTS and CDR2 YDEGEE. CDR3 DNA sequence: TGTGCCAGCAGATCGCTAGTGAACACTGAAGCTTTCTTT. As protein: CASRSLVNTEAFF.

This chain joins TRBV5-1 and TRBJ1-2; possibly TRBD1 for D (6 bases). Trimming removed 4 bases from V and 7 bases from J, with 17 bases in between. The V gene's germline CDR1 is SGHRS and CDR2 YFSETQ. CDR3 length: 14 residues. The CDR3 coding sequence is TGCGCCAGCAGCCCCGGACAGTTATCCTGTGGCTACACCTTC. It is translated as CASSPGQLSCGYTF.

This clone was recorded only once. The CDR3 DNA reads TGTGCCATCAGTGAAGGAGTCGGGACAACCACCGGGGAGCTGTTTTTT. Amino acids: CAISEGVGTTTGELFF. This chain connects TRBV10-3 to TRBJ2-2; tentatively, D is TRBD1 (6 bases). Germline CDR1 reads ENHRY; CDR2 reads SYGVKD. Deletions cut 3 bases from V and 4 bases from J, with 15 bases between. CDR3 length: 16 residues.

This clone is medium-sized in the sample. In nucleotides, the CDR3 is TGTGCCAGCAGCTTAACAGGGGGAATACCAGATACGCAGTATTTT. Translation gives CASSLTGGIPDTQYF. J is TRBJ2-3 and V is TRBV5-8, with TRBD1 matching over 8 bases. The V segment lost 2 bases and the J segment 4 bases; nucleotides outside the gene matches: 6. Germline CDR1 reads SGHTS; CDR2 reads YDEGEE. This CDR3 spans 15 amino acids. The full variable domain, rest sourced from reference TRBV5-8 and TRBJ2-3, is EAGVTQSPTHLIKTRGQQATLRCSPISGHTSVYWYQQALGLGLQFLLWYDEGEERNRGNFPPRFSGRQFPNYSSELNVNALELEDSALYLCASSLTGGIPDTQYFGPGTRLTVL.

The chain carries TRBV10-3 and TRBJ2-7; weak D call: TRBD1 (5 bases). The CDR3 spans 14 residues. V dropped 10 bases and J dropped 1 base, with 17 bases sitting between them. Germline V CDR1 and CDR2: ENHRY, SYGVKD. The CDR3 reads CATQAQGSSYEQYF. CDR3 DNA sequence: TGTGCCACACAGGCCCAGGGCTCATCCTACGAGCAGTACTTC.

The CDR3 region is CASSDAEGTSTDTQYF. CDR3 coding DNA: TGTGCCAGCAGTGACGCGGAAGGGACTAGCACAGATACGCAGTATTTT. The genes are TRBV6-4 and TRBJ2-3; possible D gene TRBD2, 6 bases. The CDR3 sequence is 16 residues long. Germline V gene lookup returns CDR1 MRHNA and CDR2 SNTAGT. Trimming removed 2 bases from V and 0 bases from J, with 12 bases in between.

The rearrangement links TRBV11-1 to TRBJ2-3; 8 bases are shared with TRBD2. CDR1 and CDR2 from the germline V gene are SGHAT and FQDESV (reference sequence). The V segment lost 5 bases and the J segment 0 bases; nucleotides outside the gene matches: 16. CDR3 length: 19 amino acids. In DNA form, the CDR3 reads TGTGCCAGCAGCCCCCCCGTTTGGGCGGGGGGACCAAGCACAGATACGCAGTATTTT. Translation: CASSPPVWAGGPSTDTQYF. The whole variable domain, filled in from reference TRBV11-1 and TRBJ2-3, reads EAEVAQSPRYKITEKSQAVAFWCDPISGHATLYWYRQILGQGPELLVQFQDESVVDDSQLPKDRFSAERLKGVDSTLKIQPAELGDSAMYLCASSPPVWAGGPSTDTQYFGPGTRLTVL.

This clone was detected only a few times. The rearrangement uses TRBV19 and TRBJ2-1; 14 positions match TRBD2. This CDR3 region has 18 residues. CDR1 and CDR2 (germline): LNHDA, SQIVND (reference sequence). Trimming removed 6 bases from V and 0 bases from J; junction bases left unmatched: 7. This chain's CDR3 is CASSRRTSGGSSYNEQFF. CDR3 DNA: TGTGCCAGTAGCCGCCGGACTAGCGGGGGGAGCTCCTACAATGAGCAGTTCTTC.

The chain employs TRBV29-1 and TRBJ1-3; 7 bases fit TRBD1. The CDR3 has 14 amino acids. J lost 0 bases, V lost 7 bases, and 6 bases had no gene match. Germline V gene data show CDR1 as SQVTM and CDR2 as ANQGSEA. In nucleotides, the CDR3 is TGCAGCGCCCGGACAGGCAGCTCTGGAAACACCATATATTTT. This encodes CSARTGSSGNTIYF.

This clone has only a few counts. The rearrangement uses TRBV5-5 and TRBJ2-7; 9 bases match TRBD1. The CDR3 covers 14 residues. CDR1 and CDR2 from the germline V gene are SGHKS and YYEKEE (reference sequence). V lost 4 bases, J lost 3 bases, and 5 bases stayed unmatched. For the CDR3, the DNA is TGTGCCAGCAGCAAGACAGGGGGAGGCTACGAGCAGTACTTC. Protein product: CASSKTGGGYEQYF.

The chain recombines TRBV9 with TRBJ2-3; 12 nucleotides line up with TRBD2. J was trimmed by 6 bases and V by 4 bases; bases with no gene match: 9. Germline lookup yields CDR1 SGDLS and CDR2 YYNGEE. The CDR3 spans 16 residues. The CDR3 DNA follows: TGTGCCAGCAGCTGGCCTAGCGGGGGGGCACACGATACGCAGTATTTT. Amino acid sequence: CASSWPSGGAHDTQYF. Filled out from reference TRBV9 and TRBJ2-3, the complete variable domain reads DSGVTQTPKHLITATGQRVTLRCSPRSGDLSVYWYQQSLDQGLQFLIQYYNGEERAKGNILERFSAQQFPDLHSELNLSSLELGDSALYFCASSWPSGGAHDTQYFGPGTRLTVL.

The chain combines TRBV4-1 with TRBJ1-1, with 10 bases lining up with TRBD1. Trimming cost V 4 bases and J 2 bases; bases outside gene matches: 10. Germline loops: CDR1 MGHRA, CDR2 YSYEKL. The CDR3 runs 17 residues. DNA for the CDR3: TGCGCCAGCAGCCCAACGACAGGGGGCTACTCAAACACTGAAGCTTTCTTT. Encoded protein: CASSPTTGGYSNTEAFF.

The chain carries TRBV2 and TRBJ1-2, with TRBD1 identical over 8 bases. The V gene end was trimmed by 7 bases and the J gene end by 4 bases; junction bases not matched to a gene: 2. The CDR3 totals 12 residues. Germline loops: CDR1 SNHLY, CDR2 FYNNEI. The CDR3 nucleotides read TGTGCCAGCAATACAGGGGGCTATGGCTACACCTTC. Translation: CASNTGGYGYTF.

This chain uses TRBV9 with TRBJ2-5; the D gene is possibly TRBD2 (6 bases). The germline V gene encodes CDR1 SGDLS and CDR2 YYNGEE. The CDR3 is 14 residues long. V shed 4 bases and J shed 4 bases, with 14 bases lying between them. CDR3 DNA sequence: TGTGCCAGCAGCCCCCGGGACTCAAGAGAGACCCAGTACTTC. Translating gives CASSPRDSRETQYF.

The rearrangement uses TRBV14 and TRBJ1-4; maybe TRBD1 (5 bases). CDR1 is SGHDN and CDR2 is FVKESK in the germline V gene. The CDR3 contains 16 residues. V lost 1 base and J 2 bases, leaving 11 bases between the germline ends. This CDR3 reads CASSQAGGFTNEKLFF. The CDR3 DNA reads TGTGCCAGCAGCCAAGCGGGGGGGTTCACTAATGAAAAACTGTTTTTT.

V gene TRBV19 combines with J gene TRBJ2-2, with D possibly being TRBD1 (5 bases). Trimming took off 3 bases at V and 2 bases at J, with 10 bases between the two ends. Germline V CDR1 and CDR2: LNHDA, SQIVND (reference sequence). The CDR3 spans 15 residues. This CDR3 is CASSIQGANTGELFF. CDR3 sequence (DNA): TGTGCCAGTAGTATCCAGGGCGCCAACACCGGGGAGCTGTTTTTT.

This sequence joins TRBV5-4 and TRBJ1-2, with 8 bases identical to TRBD1. With V trimmed by 3 bases and J by 3 bases, 4 bases remained unmatched. Germline V lookup: CDR1 SGHNT, CDR2 YYREEE (reference sequence). There are 14 residues in the CDR3. In nucleotides, the CDR3 is TGTGCCAGCAGCTCACAGGGGGTTGACTATGGCTACACCTTC. Its translation is CASSSQGVDYGYTF.

The chain recombines TRBV6-6 with TRBJ2-1; D may be TRBD1 (6 bases). Germline assignment: CDR1 MNHNY and CDR2 SVGAGI (reference sequence). The CDR3 totals 16 residues. Trimming removed 5 bases at V and 9 bases at J, with 23 bases between. CDR3 in DNA: TGTGCCAGCAGTCAGACGACAGGTTTTTGGGGCGGTGAGCAGTTCTTC. Translating gives CASSQTTGFWGGEQFF.

V is TRBV11-2 and J is TRBJ1-2, with 8 bases that match TRBD1. This CDR3 has 12 residues. Per the germline V gene, CDR1 is SGHAT and CDR2 is FQNNGV. V trimming: 5 bases; J trimming: 7 bases; junction bases outside the gene matches: 3. The CDR3 spells CASSDRGSGYTF. The CDR3 nucleotides read TGTGCCAGCAGCGACAGGGGAAGTGGCTACACCTTC.

This chain links TRBV14 with TRBJ1-1, with a weak D call TRBD1 (5 bases). The CDR3 covers 15 residues. Per germline, CDR1 SGHDN and CDR2 FVKESK. Trimming pared 0 bases from V and 4 bases from J, leaving 12 bases between. CDR3 region: CASSQDLRGITEAFF. The CDR3 DNA reads as TGTGCCAGCAGCCAAGATCTTCGGGGGATCACTGAAGCTTTCTTT.

The V and J genes are TRBV5-6 and TRBJ2-2, with 10 bases lining up with TRBD1. This CDR3 comprises 15 residues. The V gene end was trimmed by 4 bases and the J gene end by 4 bases; junction bases not matched to a gene: 4. From germline, CDR1 is SGHDT and CDR2 YYEEEE. The CDR3 region has the DNA TGTGCCAGCAGCCGCGACAGGGGGCGCACCGGGGAGCTGTTTTTT. Amino acids: CASSRDRGRTGELFF.

This clone has just one count. The J gene is TRBJ2-3, the V gene TRBV5-1; the match to TRBD1 covers 7 bases. The CDR3 is 14 amino acids. The ends lost 7 bases at V and 0 bases at J; junction bases unmatched: 5. Germline-derived CDR1 and CDR2 are SGHRS and YFSETQ. DNA of the CDR3: TGCGCCAGCCGACAGGGCCTTAGCACAGATACGCAGTATTTT. This gives the protein CASRQGLSTDTQYF. Full variable domain (rest looked up from reference TRBV5-1 and TRBJ2-3): KAGVTQTPRYLIKTRGQQVTLSCSPISGHRSVSWYQQTPGQGLQFLFEYFSETQRNKGNFPGRFSGRQFSNSRSEMNVSTLELGDSALYLCASRQGLSTDTQYFGPGTRLTVL.

The V call is TRBV18, the J call TRBJ2-4; a possible D gene is TRBD1 (5 bases). The CDR3 is made up of 16 amino acids. V was pared by 4 bases and J by 0 bases, with 13 bases between. Germline loops: CDR1 KGHSH, CDR2 LQKENI. CDR3: CASSQIRQLAKNIQYF. The CDR3 DNA reads as TGTGCCAGCTCACAAATACGACAGCTAGCCAAAAACATTCAGTACTTC.